The clone carrying this T cell receptor beta chain turned up a few times. Its cognate antigen is unknown. Caucasian adults residing in Nashville, Tennessee made up all the donors. The data belong to a study of shared clonotypes between healthy human individuals. Replicate sorted-subset PCRs were loaded with 150 to 250 ng DNA, 30,000 to 35,000 T cell genomes. The assay was immunoSEQ multiplex PCR, and TCRdb's table has in-frame clones only and misses some. Of about 710,000 clones listed, over 60% are singletons. General study points: The sharing of 5% to 5.5% of naive CD4 clonotypes was seen across several donors. Naive subsets, compared against memory subsets, generally had larger estimated richness values.

The junction had 6 bases not matched to a gene; V was cut back by 5 bases and J by 7 bases. The germline V gene has CDR1 SGHVS and CDR2 FNYEAQ. The CDR3 covers 15 residues. This chain connects TRBV7-6 to TRBJ1-4; 11 nucleotides match TRBD1. The TCR comes from a woman aged 30 to 39 in good health. Specimen: memory CD4+ T cells sorted from blood. This sample's subset: CD45RA-negative fraction. The CDR3 region has the DNA TGTGCCAGCAGCGCCCGGGACAGGGGGGTTGAAAAACTGTTTTTT. Translating gives CASSARDRGVEKLFF.